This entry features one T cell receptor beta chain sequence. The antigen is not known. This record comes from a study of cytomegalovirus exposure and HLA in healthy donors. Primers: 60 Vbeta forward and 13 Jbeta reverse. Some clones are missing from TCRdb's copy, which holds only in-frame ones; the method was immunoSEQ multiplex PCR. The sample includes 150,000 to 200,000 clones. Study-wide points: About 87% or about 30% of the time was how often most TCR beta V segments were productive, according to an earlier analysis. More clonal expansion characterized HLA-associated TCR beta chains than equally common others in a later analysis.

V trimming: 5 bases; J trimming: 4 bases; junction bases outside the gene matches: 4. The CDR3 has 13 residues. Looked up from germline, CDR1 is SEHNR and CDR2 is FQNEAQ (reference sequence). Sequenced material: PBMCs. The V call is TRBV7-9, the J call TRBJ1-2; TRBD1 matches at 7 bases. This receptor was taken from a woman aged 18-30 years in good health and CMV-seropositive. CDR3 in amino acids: CASSLGQIYGYTF. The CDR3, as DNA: TGTGCCAGCAGCCTGGGACAGATCTATGGCTACACCTTC. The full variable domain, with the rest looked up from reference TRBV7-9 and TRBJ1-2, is DTGVSQNPRHKITKRGQNVTFRCDPISEHNRLYWYRQTLGQGPEFLTYFQNEAQLEKSRLLSDRFSAERPKGSFSTLEIQRTEQGDSAMYLCASSLGQIYGYTFGSGTRLTVV.